The entry below describes one TCR beta chain. Its specificity is not known. The data are from a study of cytomegalovirus exposure and HLA in healthy donors. Overall study: The same platform as the roughly 630 first-cohort repertoires was used for the 90 to 150 validation repertoires, a later analysis reported.

Broader study findings: The classifier reportedly diagnosed cytomegalovirus status with high sensitivity and specificity.

The donors formed part of the approximately 130-subject validation cohort, distinct from the roughly 620-subject first cohort. Germline V CDR1 and CDR2: SNHLY, FYNNEI. The CDR3 consists of 13 residues. Assay: immunoSEQ multiplex PCR; the TCRdb copy retains only in-frame clones and omits some. The data contain 150,000 to 200,000 clones, about 89% of them singletons. The sample taken for sequencing was PBMCs. The chain is built from TRBV2 and TRBJ2-6; the D is unclear. This clonotype originated in a woman younger than 30 in good health and CMV-seropositive. CDR3 protein: CALRSSGANVLTF. In DNA, the CDR3 is TGTGCACTGCGAAGCTCTGGGGCCAACGTCCTGACTTTC.